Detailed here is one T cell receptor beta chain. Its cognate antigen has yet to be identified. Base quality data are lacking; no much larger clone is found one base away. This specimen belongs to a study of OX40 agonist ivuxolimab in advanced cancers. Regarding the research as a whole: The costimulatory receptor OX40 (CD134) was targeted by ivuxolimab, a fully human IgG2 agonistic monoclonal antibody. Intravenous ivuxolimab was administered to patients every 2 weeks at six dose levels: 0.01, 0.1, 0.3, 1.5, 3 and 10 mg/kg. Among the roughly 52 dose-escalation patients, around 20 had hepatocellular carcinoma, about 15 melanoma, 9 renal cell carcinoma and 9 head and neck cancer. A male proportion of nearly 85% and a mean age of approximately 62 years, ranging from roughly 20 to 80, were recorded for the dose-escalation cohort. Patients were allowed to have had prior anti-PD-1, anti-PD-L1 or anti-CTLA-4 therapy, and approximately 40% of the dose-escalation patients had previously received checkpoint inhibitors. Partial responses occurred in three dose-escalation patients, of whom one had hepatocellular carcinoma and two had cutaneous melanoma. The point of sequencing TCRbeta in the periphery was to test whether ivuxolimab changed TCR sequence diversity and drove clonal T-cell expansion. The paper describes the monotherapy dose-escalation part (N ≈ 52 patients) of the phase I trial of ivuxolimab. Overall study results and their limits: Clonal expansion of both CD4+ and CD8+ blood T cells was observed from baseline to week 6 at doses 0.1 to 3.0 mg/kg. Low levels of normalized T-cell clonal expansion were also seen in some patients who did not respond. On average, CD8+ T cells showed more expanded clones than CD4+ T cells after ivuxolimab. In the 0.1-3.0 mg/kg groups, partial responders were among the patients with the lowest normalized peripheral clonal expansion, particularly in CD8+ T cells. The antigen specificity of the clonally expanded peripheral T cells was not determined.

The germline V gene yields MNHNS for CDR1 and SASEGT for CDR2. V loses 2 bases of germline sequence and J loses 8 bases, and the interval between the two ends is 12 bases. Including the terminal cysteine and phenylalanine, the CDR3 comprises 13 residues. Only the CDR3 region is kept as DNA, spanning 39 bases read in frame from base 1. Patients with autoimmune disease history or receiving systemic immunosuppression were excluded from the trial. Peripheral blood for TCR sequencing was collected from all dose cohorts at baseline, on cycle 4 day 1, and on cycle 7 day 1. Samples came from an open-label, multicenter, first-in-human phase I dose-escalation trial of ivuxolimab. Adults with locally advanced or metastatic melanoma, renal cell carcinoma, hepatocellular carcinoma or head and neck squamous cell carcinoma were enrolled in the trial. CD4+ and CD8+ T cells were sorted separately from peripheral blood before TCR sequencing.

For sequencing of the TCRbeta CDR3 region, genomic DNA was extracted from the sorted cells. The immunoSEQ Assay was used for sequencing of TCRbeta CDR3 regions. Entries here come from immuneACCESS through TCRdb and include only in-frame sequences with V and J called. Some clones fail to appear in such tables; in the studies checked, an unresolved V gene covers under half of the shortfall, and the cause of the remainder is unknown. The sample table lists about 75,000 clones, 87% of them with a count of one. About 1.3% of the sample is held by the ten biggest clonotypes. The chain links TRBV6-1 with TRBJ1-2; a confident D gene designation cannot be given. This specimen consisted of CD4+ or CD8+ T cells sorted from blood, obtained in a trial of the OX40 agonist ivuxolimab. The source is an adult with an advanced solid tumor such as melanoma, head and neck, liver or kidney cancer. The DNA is TGTGCCAGCAGTGAAAATGTCGCCTCGGGCTACACCTTC. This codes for CASSENVASGYTF.